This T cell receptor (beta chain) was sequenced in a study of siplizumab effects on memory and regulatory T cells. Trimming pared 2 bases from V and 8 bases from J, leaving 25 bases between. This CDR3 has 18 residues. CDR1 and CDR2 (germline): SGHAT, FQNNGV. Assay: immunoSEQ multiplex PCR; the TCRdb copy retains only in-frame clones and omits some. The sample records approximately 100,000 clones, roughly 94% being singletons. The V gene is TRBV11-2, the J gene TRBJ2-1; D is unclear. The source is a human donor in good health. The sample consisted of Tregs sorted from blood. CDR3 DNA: TGTGCCAGCAGCTTAAAGTCGGCTAACCCTTTTACAATGGATGAGCAGTTCTTC. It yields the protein CASSLKSANPFTMDEQFF.